The clone carrying this T cell receptor (beta chain) came up many times. Its antigen is not identified. The sample originates from a study of T cells in Graves' hyperthyroidism and ophthalmopathy. Amplified TCR beta CDR3 regions derived from RNA transcripts. When the TCR CDR3 underwent first-round RT-PCR, the HTBI primer set was used. MiXCR was run by TCRdb on the multiplex PCR reads, yielding one entry per CDR3 protein. This repertoire shows approximately 300,000 distinct CDR3 sequences, approximately 15% found once; its top ten account for around 34%. Study outcomes and limitations: Blood also held most thyroid clonotypes expanded beyond 0.001. Ophthalmopathy could be told apart from stable hyperthyroidism with a 13 V-J model.

V was pared by 5 bases and J by 1 base, with 16 bases between. Germline V gene data show CDR1 as SGHTA and CDR2 as FQGTGA. This CDR3 contains 16 residues. V usage is TRBV7-3 and J usage is TRBJ2-3; the D call may be TRBD1 or TRBD2 (5 bases each). The sequence derives from a man aged 25 to 40 with Graves' hyperthyroidism. Sequenced input: blood. In DNA, the CDR3 is TGTGCCAGCAGCGAAGGGACGTACGGGGGCACAGATACGCAGTATTTT. It encodes CASSEGTYGGTDTQYF.